This entry concerns a single T cell receptor beta chain. As yet, its antigen is unknown. The sample is drawn from a study of cytomegalovirus exposure and HLA in healthy donors. Whole-study findings and limits: Indistinguishable V segments, including TRBV6-2 and TRBV6-3, were excluded. Researchers counted over 150 TCR beta chains as cytomegalovirus-associated. Across all donors, roughly uniform sequencing depth was an assumption of the presence/absence analyses.

Primers for the PCR totalled 60 Vbeta and 13 Jbeta. Sequencing used immunoSEQ multiplex PCR; TCRdb keeps in-frame clones, though not all of them. The sample lists about 84,000 clones; about nine tenths were seen once. This CDR3 spans 14 amino acids. Germline values: CDR1 SGHRS, CDR2 YFSETQ. The chain joins TRBV5-1 to TRBJ2-5, with a weak D call TRBD2 (5 bases). The J call may be faulty, since TRBJ2-7 better matches the DNA end. Sequencing input: PBMCs. The receptor comes from a young man in good health and CMV-seronegative. The CDR3 sequence is CASSETGSSYEQYF. In DNA, the CDR3 is TGCGCCAGCAGTGAAACGGGGTCCTCCTACGAGCAGTACTTC.